This T cell receptor beta chain originates from a study of T cell responses to AZD1222 COVID-19 vaccine. CDR3 length equals 15 residues. Losses at the gene ends were 0 bases for V and 3 bases for J; bases not matched to a gene: 2. Germline V gene lookup returns CDR1 LGHNA and CDR2 YSLEER. Sequencing used immunoSEQ multiplex PCR; TCRdb keeps in-frame clones, though not all of them. The sample holds about 140,000 clones, approximately 94% seen once. The chain links TRBV4-3 to TRBJ2-7; TRBD2 matches 10 bases. The clonotype originates from an adult in good health. The sequenced sample was peripheral blood, obtained on day 0 of AZD1222 vaccination. The CDR3 sequence: CASSQDPSGGYEQYF. Written as DNA, the CDR3 is TGCGCCAGCAGCCAAGACCCTAGCGGGGGCTACGAGCAGTACTTC.